This paragraph reports one T cell receptor beta chain. What it binds is not known. A single record per CDR3 protein comes from TCRdb applying MiXCR to the RT-PCR reads. The sample records 800,000 to 1,000,000 distinct CDR3 sequences, 21% being singletons. In germline, CDR1 is SGHRS, CDR2 YFSETQ. The CDR3 runs to 15 residues. J lost 2 bases, V lost 4 bases, and 6 bases had no gene match. The data derive from a study of response to subunit inactivated influenza vaccine. Findings and limits, study-wide: There was a suggestion from the authors that each seasonal influenza vaccination recruits few new T cells.

The sequence was collected from a man aged 50 to 60 who received an inactivated influenza vaccine. This chain joins TRBV5-1 and TRBJ2-3; 8 bases map to TRBD1. This sample comprised PBMCs from blood, obtained 4 to 6 days after vaccination. CDR3 in DNA: TGCGCCAGCAGCAAATGGGACAGGTCCACAGATACGCAGTATTTT. This translates into CASSKWDRSTDTQYF. The variable domain in full, with the rest retrieved from reference TRBV5-1 and TRBJ2-3, is KAGVTQTPRYLIKTRGQQVTLSCSPISGHRSVSWYQQTPGQGLQFLFEYFSETQRNKGNFPGRFSGRQFSNSRSEMNVSTLELGDSALYLCASSKWDRSTDTQYFGPGTRLTVL.